This passage covers 5 T cell receptor beta chains from one sample sequenced in a study of cytomegalovirus exposure and HLA in healthy donors. Researchers ran the PCR with 60 Vbeta and 13 Jbeta primers. Method: immunoSEQ multiplex PCR; TCRdb's copy keeps in-frame clones and lacks some. The sample has some 130,000 clones, about 71% seen once; the top ten hold approximately 2%. Input material: PBMCs. These receptors were taken from a woman aged 60-70 years in good health and CMV-seropositive.

The chain is built from TRBV10-3 and TRBJ2-5, with 10 bases matching TRBD2. The CDR3 is 21 amino acids. Germline assignment: CDR1 ENHRY and CDR2 SYGVKD. The V gene end was trimmed by 0 bases and the J gene end by 2 bases; junction bases not matched to a gene: 18. CDR3: CAISESVIGREGLASQETQYF. The CDR3 region has the DNA TGTGCCATCAGTGAGTCAGTAATTGGGCGGGAGGGACTAGCGTCTCAAGAGACCCAGTACTTC.

CDR3 DNA: TGTGCCAGCAGTGAGGCCGGGACAGTAAACACCGGGGAGCTGTTTTTT. It specifies CASSEAGTVNTGELFF. V is TRBV2 and J is TRBJ2-2, with 7 bases identical to TRBD1. The CDR3 has 16 residues. The trim removed 3 bases at V and 2 bases at J, leaving 6 bases unmatched. Germline CDR1 reads SNHLY; CDR2 reads FYNNEI.

The chain is built from TRBV28 and TRBJ2-5; TRBD2 is a possible D gene (7 bases). Per germline, CDR1 MDHEN and CDR2 SYDVKM. The CDR3 totals 13 residues. The V end lost 8 bases, the J end lost 5 bases, and 15 bases lay between the germline ends. The CDR3 is CASGLGGLETQYF. The CDR3 coding sequence is TGTGCCAGCGGACTCGGGGGGCTGGAGACCCAGTACTTC.

The chain couples TRBV19 to TRBJ1-1; D gene ambiguous. CDR1 LNHDA and CDR2 SQIVND come from the germline V gene (reference sequence). Between the trimmed V and J ends, which lost 3 bases and 7 bases, there was a span of 6 bases. This CDR3 is 11 amino acids long. Here the CDR3 DNA reads TGTGCCAGTAGTATCGGTTTTGAAGCTTTCTTT. Translated, it gives CASSIGFEAFF. The whole variable domain, filled in from reference TRBV19 and TRBJ1-1, reads DGGITQSPKYLFRKEGQNVTLSCEQNLNHDAMYWYRQDPGQGLRLIYYSQIVNDFQKGDIAEGYSVSREKKESFPLTVTSAQKNPTAFYLCASSIGFEAFFGQGTRLTVV.

The rearrangement joins TRBV9 to TRBJ1-3; D is unresolved. The germline CDR1 and CDR2 sequences are SGDLS and YYNGEE. Between the trimmed V and J ends, which lost 3 bases and 0 bases, there was a span of 13 bases. This CDR3 has 16 residues. CDR3 protein: CASSDRGSYSGNTIYF. CDR3 coding DNA: TGTGCCAGCAGCGATCGCGGGAGCTACTCTGGAAACACCATATATTTT.